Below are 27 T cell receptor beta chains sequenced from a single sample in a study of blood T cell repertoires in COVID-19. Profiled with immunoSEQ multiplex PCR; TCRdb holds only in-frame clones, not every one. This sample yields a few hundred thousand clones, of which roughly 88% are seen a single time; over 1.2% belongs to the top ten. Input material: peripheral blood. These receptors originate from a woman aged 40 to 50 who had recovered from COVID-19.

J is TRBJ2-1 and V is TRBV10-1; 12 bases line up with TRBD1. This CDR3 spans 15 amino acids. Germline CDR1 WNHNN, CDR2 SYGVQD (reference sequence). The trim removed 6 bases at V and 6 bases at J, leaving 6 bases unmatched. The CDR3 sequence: CASSPRDRGRNEQFF. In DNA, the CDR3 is TGCGCCAGCAGCCCCCGGGACAGGGGGCGCAATGAGCAGTTCTTC.

In nucleotides, the CDR3 is TGTGCCAGCAGCTTGGACTCGGAGACCCAGTACTTC. It yields the protein CASSLDSETQYF. This chain links TRBV5-4 with TRBJ2-5, with D unresolved. CDR3 length equals 12 residues. V shed 0 bases and J shed 5 bases, with 5 bases lying between them. Germline CDR1 reads SGHNT; CDR2 reads YYREEE (reference sequence).

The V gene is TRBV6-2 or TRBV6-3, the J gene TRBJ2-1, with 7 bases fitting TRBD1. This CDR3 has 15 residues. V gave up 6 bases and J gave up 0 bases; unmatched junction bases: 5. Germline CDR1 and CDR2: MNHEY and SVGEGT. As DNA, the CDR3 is TGTGCCAGCAGCCGGGGACAGAGCTCCTACAATGAGCAGTTCTTC. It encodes CASSRGQSSYNEQFF.

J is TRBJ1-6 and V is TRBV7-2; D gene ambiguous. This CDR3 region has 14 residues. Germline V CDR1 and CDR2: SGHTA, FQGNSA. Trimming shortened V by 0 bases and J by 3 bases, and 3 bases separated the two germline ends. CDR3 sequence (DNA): TGTGCCAGCAGCTTAGCGAGCTATAATTCACCCCTCCACTTT. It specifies CASSLASYNSPLHF.

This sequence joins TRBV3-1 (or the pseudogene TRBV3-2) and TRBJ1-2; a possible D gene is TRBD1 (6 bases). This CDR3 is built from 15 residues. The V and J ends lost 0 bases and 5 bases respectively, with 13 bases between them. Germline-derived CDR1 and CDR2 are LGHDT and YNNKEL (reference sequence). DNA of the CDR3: TGTGCCAGCAGCCAAGATGCGGCAGGGGTTTATGGCTACACCTTC. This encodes CASSQDAAGVYGYTF.

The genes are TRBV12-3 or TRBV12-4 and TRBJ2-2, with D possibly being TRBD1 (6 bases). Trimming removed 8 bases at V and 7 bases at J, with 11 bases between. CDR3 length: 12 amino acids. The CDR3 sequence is CASHRDRGELFF. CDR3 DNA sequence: TGTGCCAGCCACAGGGACCGCGGGGAGCTGTTTTTT.

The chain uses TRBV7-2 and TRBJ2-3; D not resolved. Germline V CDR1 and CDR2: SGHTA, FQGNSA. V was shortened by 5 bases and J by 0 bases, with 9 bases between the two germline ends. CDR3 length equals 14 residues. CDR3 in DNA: TGTGCCAGCAGCCCTCCCCTAAGCACAGATACGCAGTATTTT. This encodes CASSPPLSTDTQYF.

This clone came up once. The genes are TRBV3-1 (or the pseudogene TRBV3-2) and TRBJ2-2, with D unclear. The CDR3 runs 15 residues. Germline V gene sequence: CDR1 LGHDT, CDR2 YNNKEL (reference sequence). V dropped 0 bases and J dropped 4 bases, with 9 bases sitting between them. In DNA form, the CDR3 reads TGTGCCAGCAGCCAAGAACAAGCGACCACCGGGGAGCTGTTTTTT. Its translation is CASSQEQATTGELFF.

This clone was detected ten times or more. The CDR3 nucleotides read TGTGCCAGCAGTGAAAGGACTAGCGACACCGGGGAGCTGTTTTTT. This encodes CASSERTSDTGELFF. The V and J genes are TRBV6-4 and TRBJ2-2; TRBD2 agrees at 9 bases. The trim removed 3 bases at V and 3 bases at J, leaving 2 bases unmatched. Germline CDR1 and CDR2: MRHNA and SNTAGT. This CDR3 has 15 residues.

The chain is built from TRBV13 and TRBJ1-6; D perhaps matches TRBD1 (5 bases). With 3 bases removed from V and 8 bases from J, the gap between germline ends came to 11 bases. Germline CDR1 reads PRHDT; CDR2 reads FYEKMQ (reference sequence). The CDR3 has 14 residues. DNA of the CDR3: TGTGCCAGCAGCTTCAACAGGAAGGATTCACCCCTCCACTTT. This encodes CASSFNRKDSPLHF.

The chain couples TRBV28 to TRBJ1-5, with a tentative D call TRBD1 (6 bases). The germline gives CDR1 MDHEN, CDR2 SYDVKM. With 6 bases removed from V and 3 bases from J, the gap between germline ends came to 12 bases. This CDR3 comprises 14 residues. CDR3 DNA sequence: TGTGCCAGCAGCCCGGACAGCCTCAATCAGCCCCAGCATTTT. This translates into CASSPDSLNQPQHF.

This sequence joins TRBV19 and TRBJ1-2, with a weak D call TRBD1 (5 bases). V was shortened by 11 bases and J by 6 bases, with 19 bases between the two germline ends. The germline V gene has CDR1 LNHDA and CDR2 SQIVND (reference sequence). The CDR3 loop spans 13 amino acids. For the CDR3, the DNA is TGTGCCGCTCGTGGGGGGGAATCCCATGGCTACACCTTC. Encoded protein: CAARGGESHGYTF.

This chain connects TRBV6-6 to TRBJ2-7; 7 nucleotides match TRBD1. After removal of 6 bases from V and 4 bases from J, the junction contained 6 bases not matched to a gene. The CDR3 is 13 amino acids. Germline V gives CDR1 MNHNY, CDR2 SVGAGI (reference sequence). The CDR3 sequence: CASRWDSLYEQYF. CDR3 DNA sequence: TGTGCCAGCAGATGGGACAGCCTTTACGAGCAGTACTTC.

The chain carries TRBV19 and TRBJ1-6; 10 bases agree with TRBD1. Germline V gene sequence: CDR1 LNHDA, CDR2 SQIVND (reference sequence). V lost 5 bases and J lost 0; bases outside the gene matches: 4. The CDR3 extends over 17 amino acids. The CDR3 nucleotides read TGTGCCAGTAGTCGACAGGGGGCAAGCTCCTATAATTCACCCCTCCACTTT. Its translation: CASSRQGASSYNSPLHF.

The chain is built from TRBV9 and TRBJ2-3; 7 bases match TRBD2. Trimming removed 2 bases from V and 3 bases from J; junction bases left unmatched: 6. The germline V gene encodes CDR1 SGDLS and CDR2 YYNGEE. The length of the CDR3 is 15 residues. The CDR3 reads CASSVERGETDTQYF. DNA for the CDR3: TGTGCCAGCAGCGTCGAGCGGGGCGAGACAGATACGCAGTATTTT.

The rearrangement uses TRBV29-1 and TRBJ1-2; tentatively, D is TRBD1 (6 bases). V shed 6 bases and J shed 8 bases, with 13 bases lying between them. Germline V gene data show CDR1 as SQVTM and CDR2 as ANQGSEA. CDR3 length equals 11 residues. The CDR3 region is CSVAGVEGYTF. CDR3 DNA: TGCAGCGTCGCAGGGGTGGAAGGCTACACCTTC. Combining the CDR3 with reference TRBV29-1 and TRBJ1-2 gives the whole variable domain SAVISQKPSRDICQRGTSLTIQCQVDSQVTMMFWYRQQPGQSLTLIATANQGSEATYESGFVIDKFPISRPNLTFSTLTVSNMSPEDSSIYLCSVAGVEGYTFGSGTRLTVV.

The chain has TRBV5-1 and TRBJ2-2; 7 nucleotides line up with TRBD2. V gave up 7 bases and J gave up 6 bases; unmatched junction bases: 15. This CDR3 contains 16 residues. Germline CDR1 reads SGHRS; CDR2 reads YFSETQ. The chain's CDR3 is CASRNTGGGGAGELFF. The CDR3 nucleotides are TGCGCCAGCCGCAACACTGGCGGGGGAGGTGCCGGGGAGCTGTTTTTT. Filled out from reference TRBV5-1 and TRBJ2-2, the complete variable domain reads KAGVTQTPRYLIKTRGQQVTLSCSPISGHRSVSWYQQTPGQGLQFLFEYFSETQRNKGNFPGRFSGRQFSNSRSEMNVSTLELGDSALYLCASRNTGGGGAGELFFGEGSRLTVL.

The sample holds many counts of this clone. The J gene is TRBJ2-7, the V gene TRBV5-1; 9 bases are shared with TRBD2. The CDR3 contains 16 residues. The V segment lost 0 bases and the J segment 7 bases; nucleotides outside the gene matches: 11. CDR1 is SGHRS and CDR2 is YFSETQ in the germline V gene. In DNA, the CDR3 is TGCGCCAGCAGCTTGGTGGCGGGGGGGCCGGCTAGAGAGCAGTACTTC. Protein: CASSLVAGGPAREQYF.

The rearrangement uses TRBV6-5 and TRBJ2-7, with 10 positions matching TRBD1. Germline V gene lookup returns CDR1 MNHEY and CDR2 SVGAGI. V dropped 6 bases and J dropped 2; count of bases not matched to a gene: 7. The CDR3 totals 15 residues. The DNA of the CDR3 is TGTGCCAGCAGCCAACCGGGACAGGGGACCTACGAGCAGTACTTC. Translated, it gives CASSQPGQGTYEQYF.

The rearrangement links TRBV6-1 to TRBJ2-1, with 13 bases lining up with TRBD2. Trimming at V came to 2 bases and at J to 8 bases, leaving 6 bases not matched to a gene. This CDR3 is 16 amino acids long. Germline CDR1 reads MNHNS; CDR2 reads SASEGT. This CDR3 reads CASSEKRLAGGYEQFF. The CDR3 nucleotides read TGTGCCAGCAGTGAAAAGCGACTAGCGGGGGGCTATGAGCAGTTCTTC.

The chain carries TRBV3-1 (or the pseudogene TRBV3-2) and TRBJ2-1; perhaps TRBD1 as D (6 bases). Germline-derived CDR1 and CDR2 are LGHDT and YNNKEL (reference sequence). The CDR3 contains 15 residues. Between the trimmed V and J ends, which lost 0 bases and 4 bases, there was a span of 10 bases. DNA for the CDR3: TGTGCCAGCAGCCAAGAGTCGGGGACATACAATGAGCAGTTCTTC. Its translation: CASSQESGTYNEQFF.

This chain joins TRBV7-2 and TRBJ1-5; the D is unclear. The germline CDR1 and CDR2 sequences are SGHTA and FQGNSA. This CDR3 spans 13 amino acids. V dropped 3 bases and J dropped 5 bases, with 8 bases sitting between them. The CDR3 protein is CASSFYTDQPQHF. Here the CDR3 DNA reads TGTGCCAGCAGCTTCTATACAGATCAGCCCCAGCATTTT.

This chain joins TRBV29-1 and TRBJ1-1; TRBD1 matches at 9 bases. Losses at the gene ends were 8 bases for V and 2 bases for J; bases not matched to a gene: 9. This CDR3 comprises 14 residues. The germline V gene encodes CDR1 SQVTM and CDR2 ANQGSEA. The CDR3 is CSHARDRANTEAFF. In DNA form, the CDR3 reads TGCAGCCATGCCAGGGACAGGGCAAACACTGAAGCTTTCTTT.

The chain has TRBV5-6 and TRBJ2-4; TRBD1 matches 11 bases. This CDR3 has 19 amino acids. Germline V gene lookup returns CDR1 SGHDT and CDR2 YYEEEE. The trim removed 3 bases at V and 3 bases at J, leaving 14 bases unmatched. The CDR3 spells CASSSGTGGFRFGKNIQYF. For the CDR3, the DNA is TGTGCCAGCAGCTCCGGGACAGGGGGATTTCGGTTTGGCAAAAACATTCAGTACTTC.

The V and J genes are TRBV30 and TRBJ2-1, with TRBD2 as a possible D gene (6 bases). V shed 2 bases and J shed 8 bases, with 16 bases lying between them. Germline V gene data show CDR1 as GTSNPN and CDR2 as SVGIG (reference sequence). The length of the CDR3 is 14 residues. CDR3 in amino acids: CAWSSLVTGDEQFF. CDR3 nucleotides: TGTGCCTGGAGTTCCCTAGTGACGGGGGATGAGCAGTTCTTC. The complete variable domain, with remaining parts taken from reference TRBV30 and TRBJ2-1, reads SQTIHQWPATLVQPVGSPLSLECTVEGTSNPNLYWYRQAAGRGLQLLFYSVGIGQISSEVPQNLSASRPQDRQFILSSKKLLLSDSGFYLCAWSSLVTGDEQFFGPGTRLTVL.

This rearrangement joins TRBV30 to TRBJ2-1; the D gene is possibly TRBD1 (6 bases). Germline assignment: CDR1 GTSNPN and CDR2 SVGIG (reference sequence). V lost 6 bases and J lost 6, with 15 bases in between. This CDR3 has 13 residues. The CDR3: CACSTGLGNEQFF. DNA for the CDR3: TGTGCCTGTTCGACAGGACTGGGCAATGAGCAGTTCTTC.

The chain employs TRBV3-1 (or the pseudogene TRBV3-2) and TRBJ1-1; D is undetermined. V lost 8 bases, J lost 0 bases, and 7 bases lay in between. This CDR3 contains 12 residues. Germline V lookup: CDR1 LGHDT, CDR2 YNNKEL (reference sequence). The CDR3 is CASEGLNTEAFF. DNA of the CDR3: TGTGCCAGCGAGGGTTTGAACACTGAAGCTTTCTTT.